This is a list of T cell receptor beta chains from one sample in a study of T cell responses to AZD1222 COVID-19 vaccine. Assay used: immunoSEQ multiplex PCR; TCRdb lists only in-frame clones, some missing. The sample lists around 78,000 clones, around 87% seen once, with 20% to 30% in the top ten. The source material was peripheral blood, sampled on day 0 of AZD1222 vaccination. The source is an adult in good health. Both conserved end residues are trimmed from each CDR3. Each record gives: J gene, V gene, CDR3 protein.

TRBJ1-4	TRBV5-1	ASKQGTNEKLF
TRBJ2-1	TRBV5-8	ASSPRQPLSNEQF
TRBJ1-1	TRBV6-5	ASSSFRTRGTEAF
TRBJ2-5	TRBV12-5	ASGRTSGGAETQY
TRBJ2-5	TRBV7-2	ASSLGGRGGPGETQY
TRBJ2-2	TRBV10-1	ASSAQGAVGELF
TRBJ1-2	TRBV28	GTVANYGYT
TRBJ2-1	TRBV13	ASSLEAGSYNEQF
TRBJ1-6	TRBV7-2	ASSLAGSSGTPLH
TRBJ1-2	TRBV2	ASSPGTGGTSGYGYT
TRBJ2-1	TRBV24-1	ATSDPLSYNEQF
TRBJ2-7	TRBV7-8	ASSGQTGPYEQY
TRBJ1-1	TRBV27	ASSTAWGESRSEAF
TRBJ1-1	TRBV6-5	ASSFLMVNTEAF
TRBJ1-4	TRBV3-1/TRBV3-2	ASRWGAEDEKLF
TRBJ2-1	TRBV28	ASSSSGGVYNEQF
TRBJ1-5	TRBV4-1	ASSQDFPPATSNQPQH
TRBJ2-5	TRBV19	ASSQRHYETQY
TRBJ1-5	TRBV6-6	ASSYGTGNQPQH
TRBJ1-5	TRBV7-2	ASSLAGYQPQH
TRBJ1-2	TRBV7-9	ASSRNRGEQGYT
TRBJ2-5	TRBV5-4	ASSWDRQETQY
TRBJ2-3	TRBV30	AWSVRQGGDTQY
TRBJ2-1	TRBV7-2	ASSLVNNEQF
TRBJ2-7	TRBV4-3	ASSQERTGTYEQY
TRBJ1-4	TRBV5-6	ASSYGTATNEKLF
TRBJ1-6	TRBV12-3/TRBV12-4	ASLGQSWPPLH
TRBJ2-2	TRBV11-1	ASSLDREAGELF
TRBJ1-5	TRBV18	ASSPGQSNQPQH
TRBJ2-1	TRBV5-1	ASSLETRGVSEQF
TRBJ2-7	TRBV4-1	ASSLQTGVHEQY
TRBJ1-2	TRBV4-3	ASSQGTGKT
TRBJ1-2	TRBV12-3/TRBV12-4	ASSLGYGYT
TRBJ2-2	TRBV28	ASSLTWELF
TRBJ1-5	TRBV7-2	ASSFSRDRNQPQH
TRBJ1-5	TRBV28	ASSLRGQPQH
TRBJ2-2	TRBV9	ASSTPPGALTGELF
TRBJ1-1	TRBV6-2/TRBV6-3	ASRPSHGGTEAF
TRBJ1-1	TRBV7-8	ASSLARGTEAF
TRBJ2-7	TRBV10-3	AISEAGTGGGKQY
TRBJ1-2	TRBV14	ASSQDQDFGYT
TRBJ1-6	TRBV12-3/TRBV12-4	ASSLGGIGTLH
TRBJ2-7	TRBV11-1	ASSLQPGGSYEQY
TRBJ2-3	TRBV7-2	ASSLLAGGSVDTQY
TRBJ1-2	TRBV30	AWWTGGISGYT
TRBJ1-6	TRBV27	ASSRTGVGYSPLH
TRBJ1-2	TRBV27	ASSLSKLTGKGYT
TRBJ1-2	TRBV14	ASSQVRGTNYGYT
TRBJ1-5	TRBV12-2	ASRLGFYEGYGHQPQH
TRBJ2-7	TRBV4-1	ASSLDRTSSYEQY
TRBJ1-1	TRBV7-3	ASSLEQTEAF
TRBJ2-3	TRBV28	ASSLGGPRGDTQY
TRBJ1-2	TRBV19	ASSITAPNYGYT
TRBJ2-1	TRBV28	ASSLTGGLPYNEQF
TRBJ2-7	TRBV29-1	SVDSSYEQY
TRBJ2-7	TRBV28	ASSPGGVSEQY
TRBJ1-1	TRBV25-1	ASSNPGREAF
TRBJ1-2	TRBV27	ASTNRISYGYT
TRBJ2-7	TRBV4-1	ASSQVPGASYEQY